This T cell receptor beta chain was sequenced in a study of T cells in Graves' hyperthyroidism and ophthalmopathy. Turning to the study itself: The initial diagnosis was the point when peripheral blood was collected, ahead of any treatment.

Germline CDR1 is KGHDR and CDR2 is SFDVKD. The CDR3 is 16 residues long. Trimming removed 4 bases at V and 7 bases at J, with 19 bases between. RNA transcripts were the template for amplifying TCR beta CDR3 regions. TCR CDR3 regions were first amplified by RT-PCR with HTBI primers. TCRdb fed the multiplex PCR reads into MiXCR, producing one record per CDR3 protein. Of fewer than 110,000 distinct CDR3 sequences listed, roughly 15% were seen once; the top ten hold under 45%. Exclusions: uncontrolled infection, other autoimmune disease, pregnancy, lactation. Every diagnosis used clinical symptoms, serum thyroxine and TRAb, thyroid ultrasound and orbital computed tomography. PBMCs were obtained from 7.5 to 10 ml fresh peripheral blood.

The J gene is TRBJ2-1, the V gene TRBV24-1; maybe TRBD1 (6 bases). Sequences were obtained from blood. This TCR was recovered from a woman in her fifties or sixties with Graves' hyperthyroidism. CDR3 sequence: CATSDPTGLEPNEQFF. CDR3 nucleotide sequence: TGTGCCACCAGTGACCCAACAGGGTTGGAGCCGAATGAGCAGTTCTTC.